This T cell receptor (beta chain) was recorded in a study of control samples from healthy donors and cancer patients (dated by TCRdb to the early 2020s). The CDR3 sequence holds 12 residues, the cysteine and phenylalanine included. CDR3 DNA is the only sequence kept; it has 36 bases, read in frame from the first base. CDR1 and CDR2 were assigned from the germline V gene (reference sequence) as SEHNR and FQNEAQ. V and J lose 1 base and 4 bases, and a span of 3 bases separates them. About this clone: No antigen is known for it. No per-base quality is available; no much larger clone lies one base away.

Library prep was done by the immunoSEQ multiplex PCR assay. TCRdb re-hosts the immuneACCESS table, in-frame sequences only. Its copies lack some clones; in the studies checked, an unresolved V gene accounts for under half of them, and the cause for the rest is not known. The sample table holds 60,000 to 75,000 clones, of which over 85% were seen once. The leading ten clones occupy less than 6.5% of the sample. The V and J segments used are TRBV7-9 and TRBJ2-3; the D segment cannot be called with confidence. The specimen was PBMCs. The source is a man aged 55 to 70 with colorectal cancer. The nucleotide sequence is TGTGCCAGCAGCTTAGTCGCAGATACGCAGTATTTT. Its product reads: CASSLVADTQYF.